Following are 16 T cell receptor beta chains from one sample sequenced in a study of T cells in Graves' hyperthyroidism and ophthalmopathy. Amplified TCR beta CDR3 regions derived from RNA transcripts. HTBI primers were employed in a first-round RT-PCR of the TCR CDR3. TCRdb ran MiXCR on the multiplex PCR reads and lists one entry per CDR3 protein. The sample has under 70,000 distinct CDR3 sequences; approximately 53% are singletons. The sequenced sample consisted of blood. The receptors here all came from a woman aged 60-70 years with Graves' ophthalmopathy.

The CDR3 DNA reads TGTGCCAGCAGACAGACTAGCGGGTTAGAAGAGACCCAGTACTTC. Protein product: CASRQTSGLEETQYF. V gene TRBV7-2 combines with J gene TRBJ2-5; 10 bases fit TRBD2. Per the germline V gene, CDR1 is SGHTA and CDR2 is FQGNSA. V lost 6 bases, J lost 3 bases, and 7 bases stayed unmatched. The CDR3 totals 15 residues.

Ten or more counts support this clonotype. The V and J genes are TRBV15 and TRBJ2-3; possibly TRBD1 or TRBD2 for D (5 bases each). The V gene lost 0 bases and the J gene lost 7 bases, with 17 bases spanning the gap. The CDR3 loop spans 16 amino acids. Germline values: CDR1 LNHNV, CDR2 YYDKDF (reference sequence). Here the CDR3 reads CATSRDKGTQANTQYF. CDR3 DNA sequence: TGTGCCACCAGCAGAGATAAGGGGACCCAAGCAAATACGCAGTATTTT.

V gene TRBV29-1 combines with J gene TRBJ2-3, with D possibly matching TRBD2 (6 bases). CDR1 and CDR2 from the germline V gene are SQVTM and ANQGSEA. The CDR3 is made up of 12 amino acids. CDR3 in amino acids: CVVGGSTDTQYF. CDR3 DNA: TGCGTTGTGGGAGGTAGCACAGATACGCAGTATTTT.

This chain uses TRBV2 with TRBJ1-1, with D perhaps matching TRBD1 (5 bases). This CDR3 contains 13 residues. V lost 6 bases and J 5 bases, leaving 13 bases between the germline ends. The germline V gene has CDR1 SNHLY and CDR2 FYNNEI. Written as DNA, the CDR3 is TGTGCCAGCAGGACTATAGGGGATACTGAAGCTTTCTTT. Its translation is CASRTIGDTEAFF.

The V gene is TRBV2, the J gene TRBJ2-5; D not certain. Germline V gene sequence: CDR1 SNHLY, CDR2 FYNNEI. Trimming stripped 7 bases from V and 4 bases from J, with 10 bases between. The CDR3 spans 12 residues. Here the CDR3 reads CASTDLAETQYF. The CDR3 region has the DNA TGTGCCAGCACCGACCTTGCAGAGACCCAGTACTTC.

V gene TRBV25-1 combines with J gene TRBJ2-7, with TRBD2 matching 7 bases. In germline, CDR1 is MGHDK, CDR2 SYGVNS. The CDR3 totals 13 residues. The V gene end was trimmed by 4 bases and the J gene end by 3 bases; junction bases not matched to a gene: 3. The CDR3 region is CASSVLAHYEQYF. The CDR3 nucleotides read TGTGCCAGCAGTGTACTAGCGCACTACGAGCAGTACTTC.

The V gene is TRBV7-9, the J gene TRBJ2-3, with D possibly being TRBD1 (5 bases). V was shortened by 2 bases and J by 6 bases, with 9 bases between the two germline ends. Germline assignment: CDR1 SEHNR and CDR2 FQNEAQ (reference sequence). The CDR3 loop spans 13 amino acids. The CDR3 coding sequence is TGTGCCAGCAGCTTACAGGGTGGTGATACGCAGTATTTT. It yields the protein CASSLQGGDTQYF.

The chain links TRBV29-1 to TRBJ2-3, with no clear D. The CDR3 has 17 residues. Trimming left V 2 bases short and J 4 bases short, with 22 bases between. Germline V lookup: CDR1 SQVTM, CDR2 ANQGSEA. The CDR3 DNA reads TGCAGCGTTGAATTCCCCATACAGCACCTAGACCCAGATACGCAGTATTTT. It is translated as CSVEFPIQHLDPDTQYF.

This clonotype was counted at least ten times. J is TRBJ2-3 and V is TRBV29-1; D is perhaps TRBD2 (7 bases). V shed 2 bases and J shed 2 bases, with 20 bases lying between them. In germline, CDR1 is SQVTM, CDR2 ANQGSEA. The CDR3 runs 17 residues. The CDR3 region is CSVEKSGGGRFTDTQYF. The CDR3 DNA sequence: TGCAGCGTTGAAAAGTCCGGCGGGGGCCGATTCACAGATACGCAGTATTTT.

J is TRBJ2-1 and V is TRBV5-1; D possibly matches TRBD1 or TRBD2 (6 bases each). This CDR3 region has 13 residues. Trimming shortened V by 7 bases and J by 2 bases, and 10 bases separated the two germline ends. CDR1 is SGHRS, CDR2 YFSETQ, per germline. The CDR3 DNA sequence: TGCGCCAGCGGGGGGCTAACCTACAATGAGCAGTTCTTC. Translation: CASGGLTYNEQFF.

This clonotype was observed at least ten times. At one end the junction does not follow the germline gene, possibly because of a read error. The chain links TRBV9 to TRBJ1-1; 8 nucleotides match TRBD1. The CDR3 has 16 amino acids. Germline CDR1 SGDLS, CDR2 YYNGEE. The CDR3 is CASSVGAGQENTEVFF. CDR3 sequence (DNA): TGTGCCAGCAGCGTAGGTGCGGGACAGGAGAACACTGAAGTTTTCTTT. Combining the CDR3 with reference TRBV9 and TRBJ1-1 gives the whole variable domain DSGVTQTPKHLITATGQRVTLRCSPRSGDLSVYWYQQSLDQGLQFLIQYYNGEERAKGNILERFSAQQFPDLHSELNLSSLELGDSALYFCASSVGAGQENTEVFFGQGTRLTVV.

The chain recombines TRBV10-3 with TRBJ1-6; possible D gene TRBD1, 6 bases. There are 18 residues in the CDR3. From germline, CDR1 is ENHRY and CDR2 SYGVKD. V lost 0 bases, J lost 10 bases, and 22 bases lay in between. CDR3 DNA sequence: TGTGCCATCAGTGAGTCGGGCACAGGGATCAGTGTACGCTCACCCCTCCACTTT. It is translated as CAISESGTGISVRSPLHF.

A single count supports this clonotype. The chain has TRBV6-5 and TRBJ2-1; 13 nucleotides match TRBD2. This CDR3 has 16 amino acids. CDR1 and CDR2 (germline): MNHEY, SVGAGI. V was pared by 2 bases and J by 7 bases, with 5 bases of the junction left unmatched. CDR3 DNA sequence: TGTGCCAGCAGTTACGAGACTAGCGGGAGGCATAATGAGCAGTTCTTC. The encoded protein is CASSYETSGRHNEQFF.

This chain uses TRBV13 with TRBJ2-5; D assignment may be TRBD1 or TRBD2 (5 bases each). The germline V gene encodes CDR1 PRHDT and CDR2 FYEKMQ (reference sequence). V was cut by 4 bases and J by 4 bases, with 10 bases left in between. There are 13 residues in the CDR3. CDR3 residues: CASSSGPRETQYF. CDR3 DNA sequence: TGTGCCAGCAGCTCGGGACCACGAGAGACCCAGTACTTC.

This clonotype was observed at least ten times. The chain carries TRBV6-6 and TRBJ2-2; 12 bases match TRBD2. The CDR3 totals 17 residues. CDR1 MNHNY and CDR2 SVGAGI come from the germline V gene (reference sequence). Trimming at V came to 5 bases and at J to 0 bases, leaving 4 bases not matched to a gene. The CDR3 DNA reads TGTGCCAGCAGTCGGACTAGCGGGAATGCGAACACCGGGGAGCTGTTTTTT. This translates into CASSRTSGNANTGELFF.

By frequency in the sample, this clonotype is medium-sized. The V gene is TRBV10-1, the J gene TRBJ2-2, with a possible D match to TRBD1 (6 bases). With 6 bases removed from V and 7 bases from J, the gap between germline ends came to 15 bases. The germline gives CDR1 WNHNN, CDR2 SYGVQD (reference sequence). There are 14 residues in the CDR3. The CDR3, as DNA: TGCGCCAGCAGGGAGGTAACAGGGCGCGGGGAGCTGTTTTTT. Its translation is CASREVTGRGELFF.